This TCR beta chain appears in the sequencing data of a study of T cells in Graves' hyperthyroidism and ophthalmopathy. On the study more broadly: Pretreatment peripheral blood was obtained at initial diagnosis.

The germline V and J ends were trimmed by 0 bases and 1 base, with 6 bases remaining between them. The CDR3 spans 14 residues. Per germline, CDR1 MNHEY and CDR2 SVGAGI. TCR beta CDR3 region amplification was performed from RNA transcripts. The TCR CDR3 first-round RT-PCR relied on the HTBI primer set. TCRdb fed the multiplex PCR reads into MiXCR, producing one record per CDR3 protein. The table records about half a million distinct CDR3 sequences, about 20% of them present only once. This clonotype was observed many times. Sequencing input: blood. This TCR was recovered from a man aged 18 to 29 with Graves' hyperthyroidism. The chain has TRBV6-5 and TRBJ1-1; D is undetermined. The CDR3 DNA reads as TGTGCCAGCAGTTACTCATACACGAACACTGAAGCTTTCTTT. Translated: CASSYSYTNTEAFF.